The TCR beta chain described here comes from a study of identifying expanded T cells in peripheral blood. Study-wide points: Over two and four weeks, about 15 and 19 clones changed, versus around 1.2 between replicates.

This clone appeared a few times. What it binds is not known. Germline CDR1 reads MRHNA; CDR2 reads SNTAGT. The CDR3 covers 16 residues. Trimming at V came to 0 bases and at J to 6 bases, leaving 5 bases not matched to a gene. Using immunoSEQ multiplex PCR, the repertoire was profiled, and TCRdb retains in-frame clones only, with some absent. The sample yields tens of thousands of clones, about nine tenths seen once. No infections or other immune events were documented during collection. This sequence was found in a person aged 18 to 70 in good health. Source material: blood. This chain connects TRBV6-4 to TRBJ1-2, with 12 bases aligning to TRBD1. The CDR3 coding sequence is TGTGCCAGCAGTGACTCGTCCGGGACAGGGGGCAATGGCTACACCTTC. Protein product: CASSDSSGTGGNGYTF.